This record concerns one T cell receptor beta chain sequence. Its antigen is as yet unknown. The CDR3 has 14 amino acids. Trimming pared 6 bases from V and 2 bases from J, leaving 12 bases between. CDR1 and CDR2 from the germline V gene are MNHEY and SMNVEV (reference sequence). The method was immunoSEQ multiplex PCR; TCRdb's version includes in-frame clones alone and lacks a portion of them. The data hold roughly 130,000 clones, with 88% observed a single time. The data originate from a study of radiation and T cells in renal cell carcinoma. Turning to the study itself: Nephrectomy followed 15 Gy stereotactic body radiation by 4 weeks.

Study results and caveats: No pretreatment tumor biopsies were available for baseline clonotypes. In blood, top tumor clones expanded by 2 weeks, shrinking by 4.

Time point specified: blood 2 weeks post-SBRT. Treatment defined: 15 Gy SBRT to primary tumor, nephrectomy 4 weeks later. Radiation-treated patients gave blood at baseline, week 2 and week 4. The TCR sequence derives from a woman in her sixties or seventies with renal cell carcinoma. This specimen consisted of blood, obtained from a patient whose treatment included radiotherapy and nephrectomy. This sequence joins TRBV27 and TRBJ2-3; tentative D call: TRBD2 (5 bases). In DNA form, the CDR3 reads TGTGCCAGCAGCCCCGACTACTCCACAGATACGCAGTATTTT. Its protein is CASSPDYSTDTQYF.